This T cell receptor beta chain is from a study of cytomegalovirus exposure and HLA in healthy donors. Study information: Out of about 190 million T cells, an earlier analysis found roughly 100 million unique TCR beta sequences in total. General observations from the study: A cluster of highly shared sequence variants was likely a sequencing artifact. Reportedly, a later analysis found an Asian-associated ancestry cluster had fewer N-insertions than the roughly 700-donor mean.

The length of the CDR3 is 12 residues. The V end was cut by 5 bases, the J end by 9 bases, with 14 bases between. Germline CDR1 MDHEN, CDR2 SYDVKM. Turning to this clone: The target antigen is unknown.

As for the donors, each was a healthy bone marrow donor. A multiplex PCR was run with 60 Vbeta primers and 13 Jbeta primers. This table comes from immunoSEQ multiplex PCR, and its TCRdb copy is limited to in-frame clones, with some not included. The sample records more than 85,000 clones, 70% to 80% being singletons. The sequence was obtained from a male donor in good health and CMV-seropositive. What was sequenced was PBMCs. V and J are TRBV28 and TRBJ2-7; perhaps TRBD2 as D (6 bases). The CDR3 DNA sequence: TGTGCCAGCAGTGCCCTAATCGGGGGGCAGTACTTC. It encodes CASSALIGGQYF.